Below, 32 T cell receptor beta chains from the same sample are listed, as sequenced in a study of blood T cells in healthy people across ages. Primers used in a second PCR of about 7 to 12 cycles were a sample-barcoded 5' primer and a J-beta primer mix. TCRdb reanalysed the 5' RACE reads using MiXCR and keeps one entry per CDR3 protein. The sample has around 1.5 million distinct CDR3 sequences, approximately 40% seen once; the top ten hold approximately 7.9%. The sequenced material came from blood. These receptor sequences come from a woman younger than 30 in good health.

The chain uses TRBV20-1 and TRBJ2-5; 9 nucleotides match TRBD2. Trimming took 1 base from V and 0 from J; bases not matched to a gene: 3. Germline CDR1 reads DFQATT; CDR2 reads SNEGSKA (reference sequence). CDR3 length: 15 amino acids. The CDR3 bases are TGCAGTGCTAGAGCGAGCGGGGGGTACCAAGAGACCCAGTACTTC. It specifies CSARASGGYQETQYF.

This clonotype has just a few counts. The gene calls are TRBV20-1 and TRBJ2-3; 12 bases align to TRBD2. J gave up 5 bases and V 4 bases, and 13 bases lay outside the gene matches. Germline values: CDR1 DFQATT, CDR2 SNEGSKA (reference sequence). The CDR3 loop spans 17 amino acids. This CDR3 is CSATTPTGLAGIDTQYF. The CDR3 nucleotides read TGCAGTGCTACAACCCCTACAGGACTAGCGGGGATAGATACGCAGTATTTT.

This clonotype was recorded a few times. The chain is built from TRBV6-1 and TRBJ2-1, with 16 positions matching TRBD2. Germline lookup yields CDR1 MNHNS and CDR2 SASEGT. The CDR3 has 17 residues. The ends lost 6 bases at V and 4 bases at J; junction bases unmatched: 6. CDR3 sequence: CASRAGTSGRGYNEQFF. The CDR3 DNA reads TGTGCCAGCAGGGCCGGGACTAGCGGGAGGGGTTACAATGAGCAGTTCTTC.

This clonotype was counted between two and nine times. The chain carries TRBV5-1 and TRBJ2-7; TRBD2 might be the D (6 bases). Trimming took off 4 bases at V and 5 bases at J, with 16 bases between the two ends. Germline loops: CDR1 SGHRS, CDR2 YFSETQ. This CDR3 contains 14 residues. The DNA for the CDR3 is TGCGCCAGCAGCCGGAGGGCAGGGCCCCACGAGCAGTACTTC. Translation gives CASSRRAGPHEQYF.

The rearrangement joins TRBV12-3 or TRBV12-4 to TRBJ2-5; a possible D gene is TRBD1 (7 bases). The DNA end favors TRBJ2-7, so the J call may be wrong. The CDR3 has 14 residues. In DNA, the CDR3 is TGTGCCAGCAGTCCGACAGGGAAGGGGGGCGAGCAGTACTTC. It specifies CASSPTGKGGEQYF.

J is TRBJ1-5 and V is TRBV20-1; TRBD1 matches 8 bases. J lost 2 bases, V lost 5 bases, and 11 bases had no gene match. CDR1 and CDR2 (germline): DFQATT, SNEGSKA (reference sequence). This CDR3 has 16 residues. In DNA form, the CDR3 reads TGCAGTGCTCGAATCTCAGGGGGCGGCGGCAATCAGCCCCAGCATTTT. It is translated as CSARISGGGGNQPQHF.

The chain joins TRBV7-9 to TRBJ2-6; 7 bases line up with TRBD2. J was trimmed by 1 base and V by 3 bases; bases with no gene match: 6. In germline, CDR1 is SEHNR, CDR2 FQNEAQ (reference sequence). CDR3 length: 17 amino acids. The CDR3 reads CASSLGGSDSGANVLTF. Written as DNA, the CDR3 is TGTGCCAGCAGCTTGGGGGGGTCGGATTCTGGGGCCAACGTCCTGACTTTC.

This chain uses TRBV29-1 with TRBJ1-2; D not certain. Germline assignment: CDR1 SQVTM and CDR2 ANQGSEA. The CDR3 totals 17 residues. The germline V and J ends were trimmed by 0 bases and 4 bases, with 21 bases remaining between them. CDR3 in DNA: TGCAGCGTTGAAGATCCGGTGGTTTCCGGGTTAGGCTATGGCTACACCTTC. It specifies CSVEDPVVSGLGYGYTF.

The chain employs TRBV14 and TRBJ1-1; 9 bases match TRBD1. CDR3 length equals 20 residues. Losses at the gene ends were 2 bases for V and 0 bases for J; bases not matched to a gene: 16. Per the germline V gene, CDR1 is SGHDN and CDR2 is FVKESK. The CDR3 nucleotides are TGTGCCAGCAGCCAACCTACCGGGACAGGGACGGCGACCTTGAACACTGAAGCTTTCTTT. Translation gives CASSQPTGTGTATLNTEAFF.

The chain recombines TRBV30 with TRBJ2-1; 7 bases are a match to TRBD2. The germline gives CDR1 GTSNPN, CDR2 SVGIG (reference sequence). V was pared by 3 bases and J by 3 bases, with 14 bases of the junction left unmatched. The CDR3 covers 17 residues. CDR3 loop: CAWSGEWKGGGYNEQFF. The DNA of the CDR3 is TGTGCCTGGAGCGGAGAATGGAAAGGCGGGGGCTACAATGAGCAGTTCTTC.

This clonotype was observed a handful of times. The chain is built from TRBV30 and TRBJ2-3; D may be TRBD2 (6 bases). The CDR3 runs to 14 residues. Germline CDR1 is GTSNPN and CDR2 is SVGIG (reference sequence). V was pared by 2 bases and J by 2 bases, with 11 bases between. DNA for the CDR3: TGTGCCTGGAGTTCCATAGCGGACACAGATACGCAGTATTTT. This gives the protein CAWSSIADTDTQYF.

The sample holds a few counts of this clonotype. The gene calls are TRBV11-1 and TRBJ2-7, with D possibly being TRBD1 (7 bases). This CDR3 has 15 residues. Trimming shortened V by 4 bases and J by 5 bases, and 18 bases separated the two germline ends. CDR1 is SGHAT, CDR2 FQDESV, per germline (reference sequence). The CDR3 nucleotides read TGTGCCAGCAGCTCTAGTTGGAGGGGGCTCCACGAGCAGTACTTC. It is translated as CASSSSWRGLHEQYF.

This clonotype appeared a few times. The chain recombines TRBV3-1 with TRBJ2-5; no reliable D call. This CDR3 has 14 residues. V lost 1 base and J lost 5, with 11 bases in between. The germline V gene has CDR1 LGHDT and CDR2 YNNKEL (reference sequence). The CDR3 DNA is TGTGCCAGCAGCCAAGGGCTAGTTATCGAGACCCAGTACTTC. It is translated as CASSQGLVIETQYF.

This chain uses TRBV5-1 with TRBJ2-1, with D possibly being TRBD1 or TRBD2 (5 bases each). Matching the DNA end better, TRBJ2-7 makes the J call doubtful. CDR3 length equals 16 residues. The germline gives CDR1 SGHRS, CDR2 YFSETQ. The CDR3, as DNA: TGCGCCAGCAGCTTGGGTGCCGGGACCCTTTACAATGAGCAGTACTTC. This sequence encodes CASSLGAGTLYNEQYF.

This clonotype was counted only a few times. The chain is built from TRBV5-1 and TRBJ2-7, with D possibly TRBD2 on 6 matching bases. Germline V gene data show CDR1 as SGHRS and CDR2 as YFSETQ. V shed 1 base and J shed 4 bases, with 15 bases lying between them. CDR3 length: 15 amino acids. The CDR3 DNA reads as TGCGCCAGCAGCTTGACAGGCGGGGCGGAATACGAGCAGTACTTC. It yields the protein CASSLTGGAEYEQYF.

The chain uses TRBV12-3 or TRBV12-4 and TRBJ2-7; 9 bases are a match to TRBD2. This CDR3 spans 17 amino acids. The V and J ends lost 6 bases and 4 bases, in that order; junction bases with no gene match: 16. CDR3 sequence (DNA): TGTGCCAGCAGCAGGGACGGCTCGACTAGCGGACTATACGAGCAGTACTTC. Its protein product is CASSRDGSTSGLYEQYF.

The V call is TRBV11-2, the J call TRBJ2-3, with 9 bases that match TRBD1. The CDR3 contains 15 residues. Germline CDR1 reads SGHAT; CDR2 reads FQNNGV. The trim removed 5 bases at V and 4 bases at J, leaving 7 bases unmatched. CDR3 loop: CASSDRDRASDTQYF. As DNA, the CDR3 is TGTGCCAGCAGCGACCGGGACAGGGCCTCAGATACGCAGTATTTT.

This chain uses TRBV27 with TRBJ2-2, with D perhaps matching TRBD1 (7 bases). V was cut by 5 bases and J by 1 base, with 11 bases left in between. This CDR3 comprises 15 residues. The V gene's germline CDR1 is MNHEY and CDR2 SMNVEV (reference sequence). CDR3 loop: CASSSRGVNTGELFF. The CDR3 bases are TGTGCCAGCAGTAGCAGGGGGGTGAACACCGGGGAGCTGTTTTTT.

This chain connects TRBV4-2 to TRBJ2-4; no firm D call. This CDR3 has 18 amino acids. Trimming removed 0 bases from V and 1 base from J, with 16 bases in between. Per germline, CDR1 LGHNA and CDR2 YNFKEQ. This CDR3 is CASSQEFVGIWAKNIQYF. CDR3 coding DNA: TGTGCCAGCAGCCAAGAGTTTGTTGGTATTTGGGCCAAAAACATTCAGTACTTC.

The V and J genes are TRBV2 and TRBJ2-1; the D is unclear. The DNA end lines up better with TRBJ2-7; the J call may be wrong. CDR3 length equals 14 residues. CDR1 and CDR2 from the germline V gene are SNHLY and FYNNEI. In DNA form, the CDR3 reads TGTGCCAGCTCTCTGGCGTTCTCCTACAATGAGCAGTACTTC. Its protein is CASSLAFSYNEQYF.

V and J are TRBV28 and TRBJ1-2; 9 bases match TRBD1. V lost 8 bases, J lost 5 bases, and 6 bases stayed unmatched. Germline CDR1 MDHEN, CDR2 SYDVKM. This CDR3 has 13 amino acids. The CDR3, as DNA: TGTGCCAGCGGCCGGGGACAGGGATATGGCTACACCTTC. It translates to CASGRGQGYGYTF.

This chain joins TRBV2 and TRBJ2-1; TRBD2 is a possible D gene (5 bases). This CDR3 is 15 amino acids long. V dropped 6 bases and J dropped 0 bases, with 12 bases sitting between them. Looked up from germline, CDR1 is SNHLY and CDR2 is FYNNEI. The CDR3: CASRLDYSSYNEQFF. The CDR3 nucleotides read TGTGCCAGCAGATTAGACTACAGCTCCTACAATGAGCAGTTCTTC. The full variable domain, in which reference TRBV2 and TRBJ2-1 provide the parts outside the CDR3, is EPEVTQTPSHQVTQMGQEVILRCVPISNHLYFYWYRQILGQKVEFLVSFYNNEISEKSEIFDDQFSVERPDGSNFTLKIRSTKLEDSAMYFCASRLDYSSYNEQFFGPGTRLTVL.

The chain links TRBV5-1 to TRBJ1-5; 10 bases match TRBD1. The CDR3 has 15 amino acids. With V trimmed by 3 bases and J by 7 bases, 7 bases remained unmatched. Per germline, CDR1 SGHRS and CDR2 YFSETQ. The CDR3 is CASSSGTGAGQPQHF. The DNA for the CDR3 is TGCGCCAGCAGCTCTGGGACAGGGGCGGGGCAGCCCCAGCATTTT.

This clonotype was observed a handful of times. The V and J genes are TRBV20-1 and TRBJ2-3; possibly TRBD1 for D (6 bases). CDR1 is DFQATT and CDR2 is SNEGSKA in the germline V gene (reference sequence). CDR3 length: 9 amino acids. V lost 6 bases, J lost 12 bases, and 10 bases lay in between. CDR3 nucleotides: TGCAGTGCCGGGACAACCCAGTATTTT. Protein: CSAGTTQYF.

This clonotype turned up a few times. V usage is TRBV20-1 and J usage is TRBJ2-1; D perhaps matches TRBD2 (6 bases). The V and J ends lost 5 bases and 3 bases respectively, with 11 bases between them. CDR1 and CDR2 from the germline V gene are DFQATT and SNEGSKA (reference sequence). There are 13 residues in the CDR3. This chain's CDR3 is CSAPAAGYNEQFF. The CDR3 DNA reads TGCAGTGCTCCCGCAGCGGGCTACAATGAGCAGTTCTTC.

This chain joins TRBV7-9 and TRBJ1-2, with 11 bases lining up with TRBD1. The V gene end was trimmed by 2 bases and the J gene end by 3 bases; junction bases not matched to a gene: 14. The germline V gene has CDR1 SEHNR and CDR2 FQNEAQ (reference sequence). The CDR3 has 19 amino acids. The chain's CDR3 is CASSLTPGTGGHGDYGYTF. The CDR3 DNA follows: TGTGCCAGCAGCTTAACCCCCGGGACAGGGGGACATGGGGACTATGGCTACACCTTC.

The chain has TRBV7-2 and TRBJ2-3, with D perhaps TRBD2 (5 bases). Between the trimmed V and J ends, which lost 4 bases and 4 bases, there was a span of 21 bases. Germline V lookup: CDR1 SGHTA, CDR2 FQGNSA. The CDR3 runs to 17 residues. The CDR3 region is CASSWPVHGVSADTQYF. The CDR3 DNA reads TGTGCCAGCAGCTGGCCCGTTCATGGGGTTAGCGCAGATACGCAGTATTTT.

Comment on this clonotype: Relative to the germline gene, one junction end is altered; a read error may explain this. Here the CDR3 reads CASSLQGDNSPPHF. The CDR3 DNA follows: TGTGCCAGCAGTTTACAGGGGGACAATTCACCCCCCCACTTT. The chain couples TRBV7-9 to TRBJ1-6, with TRBD1 identical over 8 bases. The CDR3 extends over 14 amino acids. Germline V gene sequence: CDR1 SEHNR, CDR2 FQNEAQ (reference sequence).

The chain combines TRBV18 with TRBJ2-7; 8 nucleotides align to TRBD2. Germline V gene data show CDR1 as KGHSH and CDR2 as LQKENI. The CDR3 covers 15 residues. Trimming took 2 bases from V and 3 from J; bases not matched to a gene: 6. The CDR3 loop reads CASSPGPGLVYEQYF. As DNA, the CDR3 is TGTGCCAGCTCACCAGGCCCGGGACTAGTCTACGAGCAGTACTTC.

The chain's CDR3 is CASSFGGQKNEQFF. The CDR3 nucleotides are TGTGCCAGCAGCTTTGGGGGACAGAAGAATGAGCAGTTCTTC. The rearrangement links TRBV7-9 to TRBJ2-1; 7 bases line up with TRBD1. Germline trimming cut 3 bases from V and 7 bases from J; bases unmatched to any gene: 6. The length of the CDR3 is 14 residues. Germline-derived CDR1 and CDR2 are SEHNR and FQNEAQ (reference sequence).

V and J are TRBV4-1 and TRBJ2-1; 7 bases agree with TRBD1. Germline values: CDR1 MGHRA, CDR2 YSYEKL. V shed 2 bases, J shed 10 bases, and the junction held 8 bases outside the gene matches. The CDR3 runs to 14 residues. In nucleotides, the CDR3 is TGCGCCAGCAGCCAACAGGGGGTAGCCGGGGAGCAGTTCTTC. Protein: CASSQQGVAGEQFF.

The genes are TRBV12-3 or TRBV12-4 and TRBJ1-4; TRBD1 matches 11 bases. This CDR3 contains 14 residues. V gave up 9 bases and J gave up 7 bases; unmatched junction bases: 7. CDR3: CASDSGTGGEKLFF. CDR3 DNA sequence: TGTGCCAGTGACTCCGGGACAGGGGGTGAAAAACTGTTTTTT.